The 2 T cell receptor beta chains below all came from one sample that was sequenced in a study of CXCR3-negative and CXCR3-positive naive CD8 T cells. The study, taken as a whole, reports: Naive CXCR3-positive cells had TRB CDR3s more hydrophobic than those of CXCR3-negative naive cells.

No antigen is known for these receptors. 5' RACE that incorporated UMI labels was used to prepare the TRB cDNA libraries. TCRdb derives one entry per CDR3 protein from the 5' RACE reads, leaving out DNA. The record lists approximately 100,000 distinct CDR3 sequences, of which the ten most abundant hold less than 0.4%. The material sequenced was naive CXCR3+ CD8+ T cells from blood. As for subset: CD45RO-CCR7+CD27+CD95- naive CD8+ T cells expressing CXCR3 (TNR3+). The receptors come from a human donor in good health. Some clones in this sample may be carry-over from other donors' samples.

V is TRBV20-1 and J is TRBJ2-5. CDR1 is DFQATT, CDR2 SNEGSKA, per germline (reference sequence). This CDR3 region has 14 residues. CDR3 in amino acids: CSARLKQDQETQYF.

The genes are TRBV4-2 and TRBJ2-7; TCRdb's D call, TRBD1, is unchecked because there is no DNA. Germline CDR1 is LGHNA and CDR2 is YNFKEQ. The CDR3 covers 14 residues. Here the CDR3 reads CASSQGGTVSEQYF.